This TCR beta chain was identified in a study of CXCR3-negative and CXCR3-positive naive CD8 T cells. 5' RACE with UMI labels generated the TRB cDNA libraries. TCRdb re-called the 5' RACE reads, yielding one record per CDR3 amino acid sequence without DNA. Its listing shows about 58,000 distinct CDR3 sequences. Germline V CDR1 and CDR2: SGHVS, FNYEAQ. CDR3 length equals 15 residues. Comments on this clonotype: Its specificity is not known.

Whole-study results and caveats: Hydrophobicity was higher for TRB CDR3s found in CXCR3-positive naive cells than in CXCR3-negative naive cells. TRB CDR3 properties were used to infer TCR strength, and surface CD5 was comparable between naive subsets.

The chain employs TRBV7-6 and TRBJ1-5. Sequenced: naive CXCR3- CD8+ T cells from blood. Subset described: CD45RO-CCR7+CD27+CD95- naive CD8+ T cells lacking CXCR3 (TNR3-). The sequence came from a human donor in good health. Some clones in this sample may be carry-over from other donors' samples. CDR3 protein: CASSLGEYSNQPQHF.